This TCR beta chain was captured by sequencing in a study of shared clonotypes between healthy human individuals (dated by TCRdb to about 2020). Concerning the study at large: A couple of women and three men aged 18 to 49 years were included in the cohort. Per donor, three plates each were used for CD4 naive and CD4 memory, two for CD8 naive, and one for CD8 memory. To estimate repertoire size and how much clonotypes are shared between individuals, the study performed deep sequencing of blood TCR repertoires from about five healthy adults. To increase sequencing depth and limit assay-specific biases, TCR repertoire library preparation and sequencing were carried out by different laboratories using diverse techniques. Each donor's leukapheresis produced roughly between roughly 0.85 and 9 billion PBMCs. Broad study findings and their caveats: Compared with non-shared clonotypes, clonotypes shared by all four sorted-subset donors had higher generation probabilities. Estimated clonotype richness was generally larger for naive than for memory subsets. Rarefaction of sorted-subset datasets indicated incomplete sequencing despite the large sequencing depth. When several donors were compared, the shared fraction of clonotypes was 5% to 6.5% for naive CD4, about 4% for naive CD8, more than 2% for memory CD4, and around 0.4% for memory CD8. Pairwise subsampling indicated that sequencing depth was expected to affect the degree of clonotype sharing among donors. Sampling was limited to blood, and TCR repertoires in tissue likely differ from TCR repertoires in blood. The genetic and exposure-history diversity represented was limited by the small number of donors.

With respect to this clone: No cognate antigen has been identified for it. Per-base quality was not reported, and no clone a single base away is much larger than it. Different DNA sequences within this sample yield the same CDR3.

Using the deep immunoSEQ assay, TCR CDR3 regions were amplified from genomic DNA by multiplex PCR. Extracted genomic DNA from each cell subset was distributed evenly across all wells of several immunoSEQ 96-well plates, and each plate was treated as a replicate. For sorted subsets, roughly 190 ng of genomic DNA, equivalent to 25,000 to 30,000 T cell genomes, went into each replicate PCR. Purified libraries were measured with a Qubit 3.0 fluorometer, size-checked on a Bioanalyzer 2100, and measured again with the KAPA Library Quantification kit. Every immunoSEQ 96-well plate was sequenced on a separate single-read 150-cycle Illumina NextSeq 550 flow cell. The authors' pipeline ran thus. The immunoSEQ output contained only junctional sequences without quality scores, so filtering could not match that applied to full-length reads. To assign V/J genes and CDR3, sequences were annotated using PyIR, a Python wrapper for IgBLAST v1.9, with IMGT germline references. Any read was removed if the V/J assignment was weak (E-value above 1e-6), the CDR3 was missing, or the read contained stop codons, out-of-frame junctions, or ambiguous translated residues. V3J clonotypes were defined as sequences sharing the same inferred V gene, J gene, and CDR3 amino acid sequence. Percentage overlap between repertoires was computed as shared unique clonotypes divided by the size of the smaller repertoire. RTK rarefaction, the Chao1 estimator, and Recon v2.1 estimates of unobserved clonotypes were used to assess repertoire richness. Generation probabilities for all TCRbeta clonotypes obtained by the gDNA method from several donors were computed using OLGA. TCRdb retrieved this table from immuneACCESS and kept in-frame rearrangements only. Not all clones are present; in checked studies, unresolved V genes account for under half, and no reason is known for the remainder. V, J and clone size are taken as reported in that table, and D and trimming were inferred from the DNA itself. Present in this sample are just over 2,000,000 clones, 90% to 95% of which were seen just once. In total, the top ten clones hold about 0.13% of the sample.

For CDR1 and CDR2, the germline V gene (reference sequence) lists LNHDA and SQIVND. The CDR3 numbers 16 residues from cysteine through phenylalanine. The retained sequence is limited to the CDR3, 48 bases, with the frame set at the first base. Trimming at the junction amounts to 7 bases on V and 2 bases on J, and the germline ends lie 18 bases apart. Healthy HIV-negative adults with no recently reported acute infections or vaccinations were included as donors. Every donor was a Caucasian adult living in Nashville, Tennessee, USA. Magnetic negative selection was used to enrich CD4+ T cells, after which naive cells were positively selected on CD45RA and the negative fraction became the memory subset. Blood was obtained by leukapheresis, after which PBMCs were separated by Ficoll-Histopaque density gradient centrifugation and cryopreserved in liquid nitrogen vapor phase. Purity and quantity of every magnetically sorted T cell population were checked by analytical flow cytometry. From each sorted fraction, genomic DNA was isolated and quantified by UV absorbance on a Nanodrop 2000c.

The chain employs TRBV19 and TRBJ1-3, with the D gene not confidently named. Specimen: naive CD4+ T cells sorted from blood. The cell subset or site label, read with the paper, signifies: CD45RA+ positively selected. The source of this sequence is a young man in good health. The nucleotides read TGTGCCAGTACCCCGGCAGGCGGTTATACTGGAAACACCATATATTTT. Translated, this is CASTPAGGYTGNTIYF.